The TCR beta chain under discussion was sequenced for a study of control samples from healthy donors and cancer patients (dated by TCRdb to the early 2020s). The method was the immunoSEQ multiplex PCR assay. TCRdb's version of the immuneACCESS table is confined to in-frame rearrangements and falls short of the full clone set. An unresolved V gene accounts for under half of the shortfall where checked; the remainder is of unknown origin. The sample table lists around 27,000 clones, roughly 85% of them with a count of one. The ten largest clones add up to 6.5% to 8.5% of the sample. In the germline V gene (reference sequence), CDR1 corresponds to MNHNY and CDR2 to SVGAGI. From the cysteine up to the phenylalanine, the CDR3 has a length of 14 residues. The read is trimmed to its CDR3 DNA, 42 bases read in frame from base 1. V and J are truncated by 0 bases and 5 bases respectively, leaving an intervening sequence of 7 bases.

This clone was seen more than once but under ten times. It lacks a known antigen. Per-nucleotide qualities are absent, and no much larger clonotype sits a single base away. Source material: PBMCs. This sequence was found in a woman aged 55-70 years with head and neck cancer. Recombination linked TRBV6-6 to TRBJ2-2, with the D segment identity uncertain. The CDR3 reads CASSYSESTGELFF. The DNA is TGTGCCAGCAGTTACTCAGAGTCAACCGGGGAGCTGTTTTTT.